This T cell receptor beta chain was profiled in a study of blood T cell repertoires in COVID-19. Study in general: T cells, B-cell-depleted T cells, or PBMCs provided the cDNA or gDNA that served as material.

In the original processing: Counts of nucleated cells, estimated from reference gene primer amplification, were obtained. Here immunoSEQ multiplex PCR was the method, and the copy in TCRdb shows in-frame clones only, minus some. Clone size and V and J calls were adopted from that table, with D and trimming inferred from the DNA. Here the sample spans about 240,000 clones, around 86% being singletons. This clone was seen once. Those enrolled, adults aged roughly 18 to 89 years, came from roughly 22 US areas. Researchers sorted participants into cohorts using their self-reported clinical history. This CDR3 has 14 residues. Germline V gene lookup returns CDR1 LNHDA and CDR2 SQIVND (reference sequence). With 3 bases removed from V and 6 bases from J, the gap between germline ends came to 15 bases.

This rearrangement joins TRBV19 to TRBJ2-7, with D possibly being TRBD1 (5 bases). Sequencing was carried out using PBMCs or T cells enriched from blood (not recorded which). The receptor was derived from a woman in her forties with acute COVID-19. The CDR3 DNA reads TGTGCCAGTAGTATTTCCCAGGGAAATCGCGAGCAGTACTTC. The encoded protein is CASSISQGNREQYF.